The TCR beta chain under discussion was sequenced for a study of cytomegalovirus exposure and HLA in healthy donors. The PCR made use of 60 Vbeta and 13 Jbeta primers. Assay: immunoSEQ multiplex PCR; the TCRdb copy retains only in-frame clones and omits some. There are approximately 75,000 clones in the sample, with 0.83% held by the top ten. This clonotype was sampled from a boy aged 5-17 years in good health and CMV-seronegative. The sample was PBMCs.

In DNA form, the CDR3 reads TGTGCCAGCAGCCCCTGGACAGGCACTGAAGCTTTCTTT. This encodes CASSPWTGTEAFF. The rearrangement uses TRBV5-4 and TRBJ1-1, with TRBD1 matching 7 bases. The CDR3 has 13 amino acids. The junction had 4 bases not matched to a gene; V was cut back by 4 bases and J by 4 bases. CDR1 and CDR2 (germline): SGHNT, YYREEE (reference sequence). The variable domain in full, completed from reference TRBV5-4 and TRBJ1-1, reads ETGVTQSPTHLIKTRGQQVTLRCSSQSGHNTVSWYQQALGQGPQFIFQYYREEENGRGNFPPRFSGLQFPNYSSELNVNALELDDSALYLCASSPWTGTEAFFGQGTRLTVV.